The rows below give T cell receptor beta chains drawn from one sample of a study of CD8+ T cells in alopecia areata. Clones were read by immunoSEQ multiplex PCR, and TCRdb kept only the in-frame ones, dropping some. Of about 180,000 clones in the sample, about 53% are singletons; the top ten hold 10% to 11%. Here the sequenced sample was CD8+ T cells sorted from blood, taken at week 24, from a patient treated with tofacitinib. All receptors derive from a human donor with alopecia areata. Each CDR3 is given with its conserved first and last residue. Each record gives: J gene, clone size, CDR3 length, V gene, D gene, CDR3 protein, CDR3 DNA. A D gene is named only where the DNA matches it firmly. Not all rows give a size; the values are once, few, many and, for expanded clones, a class.

TRBJ2-7 once 14 TRBV19 . CASSLTISSYEQYF TGTGCCAGTAGTTTAACTATTAGCTCCTACGAGCAGTACTTC
TRBJ2-7 . 12 TRBV29-1 TRBD1 CSVRQGATEQYF TGCAGCGTAAGACAGGGGGCTACCGAGCAGTACTTC
TRBJ2-3 . 15 TRBV7-6 . CASSLAVAYTDTQYF TGTGCCAGCAGCTTAGCGGTGGCGTATACAGATACGCAGTATTTT
TRBJ2-7 few 15 TRBV14 TRBD1 CASSLSNRGSYEQYF TGTGCCAGCAGCCTCTCGAACAGGGGTTCCTACGAGCAGTACTTC
TRBJ1-2 once 13 TRBV4-3 TRBD1 CASSQRQGDGYTF TGCGCCAGCAGCCAACGACAGGGAGATGGCTACACCTTC
TRBJ1-2 . 13 TRBV6-5 . CASSYSTGYGYTF TGTGCCAGCAGTTACTCCACAGGGTATGGCTACACCTTC
TRBJ1-4 . 15 TRBV27 . CASSPLSGPNEKLFF TGTGCCAGCAGCCCTCTCTCCGGACCCAATGAAAAACTGTTTTTT
TRBJ2-1 . 14 TRBV19 TRBD2 CASSWGEGYNEQFF TGTGCCAGTAGTTGGGGGGAGGGCTACAATGAGCAGTTCTTC
TRBJ2-7 . 14 TRBV29-1 . CSVVFLTGGHEQYF TGCAGCGTTGTGTTCTTAACAGGTGGGCACGAGCAGTACTTC
TRBJ2-7 . 14 TRBV9 TRBD1 CASSPGQGNYEQYF TGTGCCAGCAGCCCGGGACAGGGGAACTACGAGCAGTACTTC
TRBJ2-7 once 16 TRBV7-2 . CASSELPGGFRHEQYF TGTGCCAGCAGCGAGCTACCCGGCGGGTTTCGACACGAGCAGTACTTC
TRBJ1-2 . 15 TRBV6-1 . CASSQAGGSNYGYTF TGTGCCAGCAGTCAAGCGGGGGGTTCTAACTATGGCTACACCTTC
TRBJ1-1 . 11 TRBV29-1 . CSTDMNTEAFF TGCAGCACAGATATGAACACTGAAGCTTTCTTT
TRBJ2-6 few 18 TRBV28 . CASSTGRMRSSGANVLTF TGTGCCAGCAGTACAGGGAGGATGCGTAGCTCTGGGGCCAACGTCCTGACTTTC
TRBJ1-1 . 17 TRBV7-6 . CASSPRGGSPMNTEAFF TGTGCCAGCAGCCCAAGGGGGGGCAGTCCAATGAACACTGAAGCTTTCTTT
TRBJ2-5 few 13 TRBV6-5 TRBD2 CASSLGGEETQYF TGTGCCAGCAGCCTGGGAGGGGAAGAGACCCAGTACTTC
TRBJ2-3 . 15 TRBV9 . CASSVFGGSTDTQYF TGTGCCAGCAGCGTCTTCGGGGGATCCACAGATACGCAGTATTTT
TRBJ2-7 . 12 TRBV4-1 . CASSPSGTEQYF TGCGCCAGCAGCCCTTCGGGCACGGAGCAGTACTTC
TRBJ2-7 . 15 TRBV5-1 TRBD1 CASSLEGQGNYEQYF TGCGCCAGCAGCTTGGAGGGACAGGGGAACTACGAGCAGTACTTC
TRBJ2-1 few 15 TRBV4-3 . CASSQEPRGFNEQFF TGCGCCAGCAGCCAAGAACCCCGGGGTTTTAATGAGCAGTTCTTC
TRBJ2-1 . 16 TRBV4-3 . CASSQDRGPPYNEQFF TGCGCCAGCAGCCAAGATAGAGGACCCCCCTACAATGAGCAGTTCTTC
TRBJ2-7 . 13 TRBV5-6 . CASSSGTGDEQYF TGTGCCAGCAGCTCCGGGACTGGAGACGAGCAGTACTTC
TRBJ1-1 once 14 TRBV5-1 . CASSTTAANTEAFF TGCGCCAGCAGCACTACCGCAGCGAACACTGAAGCTTTCTTT
TRBJ1-5 . 13 TRBV5-1 . CASSQNSNQPQHF TGCGCCAGCAGCCAGAATAGCAATCAGCCCCAGCATTTT
TRBJ2-1 . 12 TRBV29-1 . CSVEQGSNEQFF TGCAGCGTTGAACAGGGGAGCAATGAGCAGTTCTTC
TRBJ2-6 . 16 TRBV7-6 TRBD1 CASSPDRVPGANVLTF TGTGCCAGCAGCCCTGACAGGGTCCCTGGGGCCAACGTCCTGACTTTC
TRBJ1-4 once 15 TRBV7-6 . CASSLVDTGDEKLFF TGTGCCAGCAGCTTAGTGGACACGGGGGATGAAAAACTGTTTTTT
TRBJ1-1 . 13 TRBV7-3 . CASSLNAGREAFF TGTGCCAGCAGCTTAAATGCAGGGAGAGAAGCTTTCTTT
TRBJ2-1 . 14 TRBV29-1 TRBD1 CSVETGQGYNEQFF TGCAGCGTTGAAACAGGACAGGGATACAATGAGCAGTTCTTC
TRBJ2-7 . 14 TRBV10-2 . CASSDPLLGYEQYF TGCGCCAGCAGTGACCCACTACTCGGATACGAGCAGTACTTC
TRBJ1-5 few 14 TRBV19 . CASSHRDYNQPQHF TGTGCCAGTAGTCACCGGGACTACAATCAGCCCCAGCATTTT
TRBJ2-1 . 13 TRBV30 . CAWTIGLHNEQFF TGTGCCTGGACTATTGGACTTCACAATGAGCAGTTCTTC
TRBJ1-1 . 14 TRBV30 . CAWSWDNMNTEAFF TGTGCCTGGAGTTGGGACAACATGAACACTGAAGCTTTCTTT
TRBJ2-3 . 16 TRBV7-2 TRBD2 CASSSQTSGYTDTQYF TGTGCCAGCAGCTCCCAGACTAGCGGCTACACAGATACGCAGTATTTT
TRBJ2-1 few 16 TRBV29-1 . CSARDDEGGSHNEQFF TGCAGCGCCAGGGACGATGAGGGAGGTAGTCACAATGAGCAGTTCTTC
TRBJ2-7 . 13 TRBV10-3 TRBD1 CAISRTGGDEQYF TGTGCCATCAGTAGGACAGGGGGGGACGAGCAGTACTTC
TRBJ1-2 . 18 TRBV23-1 . CASSQSILGAPDQFGYTF TGCGCCAGCAGTCAATCAATTCTGGGAGCCCCTGATCAGTTTGGCTACACCTTC
TRBJ2-1 few 16 TRBV7-9 TRBD2 CASSSVLAGENNEQFF TGTGCCAGCAGCTCCGTTCTAGCGGGGGAGAACAATGAGCAGTTCTTC
TRBJ1-1 . 11 TRBV30 . CAWRASGWAFF TGTGCCTGGAGGGCGTCAGGGTGGGCTTTCTTT
TRBJ2-7 . 14 TRBV4-1 TRBD1 CASSLGQGLDEQYF TGCGCCAGCAGCCTTGGACAGGGGCTAGACGAGCAGTACTTC
TRBJ2-1 once 14 TRBV2 TRBD2 CAMKWTSSDNEQFF TGTGCCATGAAGTGGACTAGCTCTGACAATGAGCAGTTCTTC
TRBJ2-2 many 13 TRBV7-9 . CASEPADTGELFF TGTGCCAGCGAGCCGGCCGACACCGGGGAGCTGTTTTTT
TRBJ1-2 . 12 TRBV5-1 TRBD1 CASSSGQRGYTF TGCGCCAGCAGCTCGGGACAGAGGGGCTACACCTTC
TRBJ1-5 few 13 TRBV19 . CASSIGGPQPQHF TGTGCCAGTAGTATAGGAGGGCCTCAGCCCCAGCATTTT
TRBJ1-2 few 16 TRBV11-2 TRBD1 CASSAGTGVRIYGYTF TGTGCCAGCAGCGCAGGGACAGGAGTACGGATCTATGGCTACACCTTC
TRBJ1-2 few 17 TRBV29-1 TRBD1 CSVEDGDRAVVEDGYTF TGCAGCGTTGAAGATGGGGACAGGGCGGTGGTTGAGGATGGCTACACCTTC
TRBJ2-3 . 15 TRBV4-3 . CASSQEARSHDTQYF TGCGCCAGCAGCCAAGAGGCAAGATCCCACGATACGCAGTATTTT
TRBJ1-2 . 13 TRBV29-1 . CSVPDGSNYGYTF TGCAGCGTACCGGACGGATCTAACTATGGCTACACCTTC
TRBJ1-5 many 16 TRBV7-8 TRBD1 CASSPSPGQGNQPQHF TGTGCCAGCAGCCCAAGCCCGGGACAGGGCAATCAGCCCCAGCATTTT
TRBJ1-6 . 14 TRBV5-4 TRBD1 CASTMGTGASPLHF TGTGCCAGCACTATGGGGACAGGGGCTTCACCCCTCCACTTT
TRBJ1-1 few 12 TRBV30 . CAWSVQGTEAFF TGTGCCTGGAGTGTTCAGGGGACTGAAGCTTTCTTT
TRBJ2-2 . 16 TRBV29-1 TRBD1 CSVELGTGINTGELFF TGCAGCGTTGAACTTGGGACAGGGATAAACACCGGGGAGCTGTTTTTT
TRBJ2-7 few 11 TRBV30 . CAWSVTGEQYF TGTGCCTGGAGTGTTACAGGGGAGCAGTACTTC
TRBJ1-1 . 14 TRBV25-1 . CASSEYYEDSEAFF TGTGCCAGCAGTGAATATTATGAGGACTCTGAAGCTTTCTTT
TRBJ1-2 . 14 TRBV15 TRBD1 CATSRGQGSYGYTF TGTGCCACCAGCAGAGGACAGGGGAGCTATGGCTACACCTTC
TRBJ2-7 . 14 TRBV27 . CASSLQGTTYEQYF TGTGCCAGCAGTTTACAGGGAACCACGTACGAGCAGTACTTC
TRBJ2-1 . 15 TRBV7-2 . CASSLSQGRYNEQFF TGTGCCAGCAGCTTAAGTCAAGGGCGCTACAATGAGCAGTTCTTC
TRBJ2-3 . 16 TRBV19 TRBD2 CASSTWTSGAPDTQYF TGTGCCAGTAGCACCTGGACTAGCGGGGCCCCAGATACGCAGTATTTT
TRBJ2-3 . 15 TRBV27 . CASSLVEGYTDTQYF TGTGCCAGCAGTTTAGTGGAGGGATACACAGATACGCAGTATTTT
TRBJ1-2 few 15 TRBV4-3 . CASSQDGGGNYGYTF TGCGCCAGCAGCCAAGACGGGGGCGGCAACTATGGCTACACCTTC